This T cell receptor (beta chain) is from a study of beta chain features in type 1 diabetes. Study-wide findings and caveats: Shorter templates might be favored by PCR, equally in patients and controls. Patients with Type 1 diabetes showed moderately but significantly shorter TCRB CDR3s in all four CD4+ subsets.

This CDR3 has 13 amino acids. The V gene's germline CDR1 is MNHEY and CDR2 SVGAGI. V shed 6 bases, J shed 7 bases, and the junction held 8 bases outside the gene matches. Donors contributed one heparinised blood draw apiece, averaging approximately 0.12 L. Comment on this clone: Its antigen is undetermined.

Expressed TCRB transcripts got sequenced, as all isolated RNA was reverse transcribed. Profiled with immunoSEQ multiplex PCR; TCRdb holds only in-frame clones, not every one. The sample records 600,000 to 700,000 clones, under 15% being singletons. V and J are TRBV6-5 and TRBJ2-5, with TRBD1 matching over 7 bases. The TCR originated in a man aged 18-30 years with type 1 diabetes. Material: naive CD4+ T cells from blood. The CDR3 coding sequence is TGTGCCAGCAGCCCGGGACAGAGTGGGACCCAGTACTTC. Translated: CASSPGQSGTQYF.